One and the same sample provided the 32 T cell receptor beta chains below, sequenced in a study of blood T cell repertoires in COVID-19 (dated by TCRdb to the early 2020s). Library construction relied on the immunoSEQ multiplex PCR assay. TCRdb stores this immuneACCESS table with in-frame sequences only. Part of the clones is absent; in the studies checked, under half of the shortfall reflects unresolved V genes, and no reason is known for the rest. The sample data list some 410,000 clones, and around nine tenths of these were observed just once. The top ten hold around 0.97% of the sample. The sequenced sample consisted of PBMCs or T cells enriched from blood (not recorded which). These receptors all stem from a woman aged 30 to 39 with acute COVID-19.

The chain has TRBV7-8 and TRBJ2-7; 9 bases align to TRBD2. Per the germline V gene, CDR1 is SGHVS and CDR2 is FQNEAQ. V shed 0 bases, J shed 2 bases, and the junction held 8 bases outside the gene matches. There are 17 residues in the CDR3. The CDR3 nucleotides read TGTGCCAGCAGCTTAGCCTCCCGGGCGGGGGGGCCCTACGAGCAGTACTTC. Residues: CASSLASRAGGPYEQYF.

V is TRBV24-1 and J is TRBJ1-5, with D tentatively TRBD1 (5 bases). The CDR3 totals 12 residues. CDR1 and CDR2 from the germline V gene are KGHDR and SFDVKD. The germline V and J ends were trimmed by 4 bases and 9 bases, with 9 bases remaining between them. This chain's CDR3 is CATSEEGVPQHF. CDR3 in DNA: TGTGCCACCAGTGAGGAAGGGGTGCCCCAGCATTTT.

The chain combines TRBV13 with TRBJ1-2; a weak D match, TRBD1 (6 bases). V gave up 4 bases and J gave up 6 bases, with 12 bases separating them. The CDR3 sequence is 13 residues long. Germline V gene sequence: CDR1 PRHDT, CDR2 FYEKMQ (reference sequence). The CDR3: CASSSQGLHGYTF. The CDR3 coding sequence is TGTGCCAGCAGCTCTCAGGGGCTCCATGGCTACACCTTC. Supplemented by reference TRBV13 and TRBJ1-2, the full variable domain reads AAGVIQSPRHLIKEKRETATLKCYPIPRHDTVYWYQQGPGQDPQFLISFYEKMQSDKGSIPDRFSAQQFSDYHSELNMSSLELGDSALYFCASSSQGLHGYTFGSGTRLTVV.

CDR3 sequence: CASSLGGGAGTQYF. CDR3 in DNA: TGTGCCAGCAGCTTGGGCGGGGGTGCAGGTACGCAGTATTTT. The chain joins TRBV5-6 to TRBJ2-3; 7 bases are shared with TRBD2. The length of the CDR3 is 14 residues. Germline loops: CDR1 SGHDT, CDR2 YYEEEE. Unmatched junction bases numbered 6, after V lost 0 bases and J lost 8 bases.

The table lists this clone with a count of one. This rearrangement joins TRBV19 to TRBJ1-4; D might be TRBD1 (5 bases). CDR1 and CDR2 from the germline V gene are LNHDA and SQIVND (reference sequence). CDR3 length equals 14 residues. Trimming shortened V by 4 bases and J by 2 bases, and 8 bases separated the two germline ends. As DNA, the CDR3 is TGTGCCAGTAGTACAGGGAACACTAATGAAAAACTGTTTTTT. It is translated as CASSTGNTNEKLFF.

This rearrangement joins TRBV9 to TRBJ2-3; D is ambiguous. This CDR3 has 16 residues. CDR1 SGDLS and CDR2 YYNGEE come from the germline V gene. V lost 0 bases, J lost 1 base, and 12 bases lay in between. Here the CDR3 reads CASSVEQFGRTDTQYF. As DNA, the CDR3 is TGTGCCAGCAGCGTAGAACAGTTTGGCCGCACAGATACGCAGTATTTT.

This chain uses TRBV6-1 with TRBJ2-4, with no clear D. This CDR3 has 16 residues. Trimming removed 2 bases from V and 0 bases from J, with 11 bases in between. The germline gives CDR1 MNHNS, CDR2 SASEGT. The chain's CDR3 is CASSESPALAKNIQYF. CDR3 DNA sequence: TGTGCCAGCAGTGAATCTCCCGCGCTAGCCAAAAACATTCAGTACTTC.

The chain joins TRBV10-3 to TRBJ1-3; 7 nucleotides match TRBD1. The J segment lost 0 bases and the V segment lost 6 bases, leaving 5 bases of the junction unmatched. The germline V gene encodes CDR1 ENHRY and CDR2 SYGVKD. There are 15 residues in the CDR3. The CDR3 DNA reads TGTGCCATCAGCCCCGGGACAGTCTCTGGAAACACCATATATTTT. Residues: CAISPGTVSGNTIYF.

The gene calls are TRBV24-1 and TRBJ2-7; D is uncertain. Germline CDR1 reads KGHDR; CDR2 reads SFDVKD. Trimming removed 8 bases from V and 5 bases from J, with 12 bases in between. This CDR3 is 12 amino acids long. The DNA of the CDR3 is TGTGCCACCACCCCGGCAGACAACGAGCAGTACTTC. Translated, it gives CATTPADNEQYF.

The chain combines TRBV11-3 with TRBJ2-7, with D possibly TRBD2 on 6 matching bases. Trimming stripped 2 bases from V and 4 bases from J, with 12 bases between. The CDR3 runs to 14 residues. In germline, CDR1 is SGHNT, CDR2 YENEEA. CDR3: CASSLSGEAYEQYF. The DNA for the CDR3 is TGTGCCAGCAGCTTATCCGGGGAGGCTTACGAGCAGTACTTC.

The rearrangement links TRBV5-1 to TRBJ2-7; perhaps TRBD2 as D (7 bases). Germline V gene data show CDR1 as SGHRS and CDR2 as YFSETQ. This CDR3 is 15 amino acids long. Trimming pared 4 bases from V and 0 bases from J, leaving 14 bases between. The CDR3 DNA follows: TGCGCCAGCAGCCTGGTGGGGGGGCACTCCTACGAGCAGTACTTC. Amino acid sequence: CASSLVGGHSYEQYF.

J is TRBJ2-4 and V is TRBV19, with 7 bases lining up with TRBD1. V lost 8 bases to trimming and J lost 8 bases; unmatched junction nucleotides: 9. This CDR3 is 13 amino acids long. Germline V gene sequence: CDR1 LNHDA, CDR2 SQIVND (reference sequence). The CDR3 sequence is CASGIDREYIQYF. CDR3 nucleotide sequence: TGTGCCAGTGGGATTGACAGGGAGTACATTCAGTACTTC.

The rearrangement uses TRBV5-1 and TRBJ1-6; TRBD1 might be the D (6 bases). This CDR3 is 15 amino acids long. CDR1 is SGHRS, CDR2 YFSETQ, per germline. Trimming left V 4 bases short and J 5 bases short, with 13 bases between. The CDR3 DNA reads TGCGCCAGCAGCCCCAGGGGCGCCAATAATTCACCCCTCCACTTT. Translation: CASSPRGANNSPLHF.

Only one count was recorded for this clone. The rearrangement uses TRBV7-9 and TRBJ2-5; D uncertain. V lost 1 base, J lost 2 bases, and 11 bases lay in between. This CDR3 has 15 amino acids. Germline CDR1 is SEHNR and CDR2 is FQNEAQ (reference sequence). The CDR3: CASSLGVAVQETQYF. Written as DNA, the CDR3 is TGTGCCAGCAGCTTAGGAGTTGCGGTTCAAGAGACCCAGTACTTC.

This clone was counted a single time. The chain is built from TRBV6-5 and TRBJ2-5; the match to TRBD2 covers 8 bases. The junction had 5 bases not matched to a gene; V was cut back by 1 base and J by 4 bases. Germline V gene data show CDR1 as MNHEY and CDR2 as SVGAGI. This CDR3 is built from 15 residues. The chain's CDR3 is CASSYWRGAGETQYF. In nucleotides, the CDR3 is TGTGCCAGCAGTTACTGGCGGGGGGCCGGAGAGACCCAGTACTTC.

The chain employs TRBV3-1 (or the pseudogene TRBV3-2) and TRBJ2-3; the D gene is possibly TRBD2 (5 bases). Trimming stripped 0 bases from V and 1 base from J, with 11 bases between. Germline-derived CDR1 and CDR2 are LGHDT and YNNKEL (reference sequence). The CDR3 has 16 amino acids. The CDR3 here is CASSQDYGGRTDTQYF. DNA for the CDR3: TGTGCCAGCAGCCAAGATTACGGCGGGCGCACAGATACGCAGTATTTT.

The sample holds one count of this clone. The chain is built from TRBV12-3 or TRBV12-4 and TRBJ1-1; unclear D gene. V was pared by 3 bases and J by 2 bases, with 7 bases between. The CDR3 covers 13 residues. CDR3 in amino acids: CASSFVRNTEAFF. In DNA form, the CDR3 reads TGTGCCAGCAGTTTCGTCAGAAACACTGAAGCTTTCTTT.

The rearrangement links TRBV19 to TRBJ1-1; 9 nucleotides line up with TRBD1. The V segment lost 3 bases and the J segment 6 bases; nucleotides outside the gene matches: 8. The CDR3 is made up of 15 amino acids. CDR1 is LNHDA and CDR2 is SQIVND in the germline V gene (reference sequence). The CDR3 spells CASSIGTGISAEAFF. DNA for the CDR3: TGTGCCAGTAGTATCGGGACAGGGATCTCGGCTGAAGCTTTCTTT.

This rearrangement joins TRBV19 to TRBJ1-2; D remains unclear. CDR1 and CDR2 (germline): LNHDA, SQIVND (reference sequence). The CDR3 runs 12 residues. The germline V and J ends were trimmed by 5 bases and 6 bases, with 10 bases remaining between them. CDR3 protein: CASSRREDGYTF. The CDR3 bases are TGTGCCAGTAGTCGGCGGGAGGATGGCTACACCTTC.

The genes are TRBV5-1 and TRBJ1-1, with 12 bases that match TRBD1. Germline V gene data show CDR1 as SGHRS and CDR2 as YFSETQ. The CDR3 covers 17 residues. After removal of 4 bases from V and 1 base from J, the junction contained 8 bases not matched to a gene. As DNA, the CDR3 is TGCGCCAGCAGCATCCGGGACAGGGGGCCGGGGAACACTGAAGCTTTCTTT. Encoded protein: CASSIRDRGPGNTEAFF.

This clone showed up just once. DNA for the CDR3: TGCGCCAGCAGCGTGCTAGCGGGGGGTTCAGAGACCCAGTACTTC. It is translated as CASSVLAGGSETQYF. The rearrangement uses TRBV5-1 and TRBJ2-5; 11 positions match TRBD2. The junction had 6 bases not matched to a gene; V was cut back by 4 bases and J by 4 bases. This CDR3 comprises 15 residues. Germline values: CDR1 SGHRS, CDR2 YFSETQ. Complete variable domain (other parts from reference TRBV5-1 and TRBJ2-5): KAGVTQTPRYLIKTRGQQVTLSCSPISGHRSVSWYQQTPGQGLQFLFEYFSETQRNKGNFPGRFSGRQFSNSRSEMNVSTLELGDSALYLCASSVLAGGSETQYFGPGTRLLVL.

The chain carries TRBV19 and TRBJ2-7; TRBD1 aligns across 8 bases. V was pared by 4 bases and J by 3 bases, with 5 bases of the junction left unmatched. The CDR3 sequence is 14 residues long. Germline V gives CDR1 LNHDA, CDR2 SQIVND (reference sequence). The DNA for the CDR3 is TGTGCCAGTAGTACAGGCGGACAGGGCTACGAGCAGTACTTC. Translation gives CASSTGGQGYEQYF.

This clone was observed a few times. The chain combines TRBV4-3 with TRBJ1-4; D gene ambiguous. V gave up 0 bases and J gave up 0 bases, with 11 bases separating them. This CDR3 contains 17 residues. Germline-derived CDR1 and CDR2 are LGHNA and YSLEER. CDR3 DNA sequence: TGCGCCAGCAGCCAAGATATGGTCGAGTCAACTAATGAAAAACTGTTTTTT. Translation: CASSQDMVESTNEKLFF.

In this sample, this clone turned up a few times. This chain connects TRBV6-8 to TRBJ2-2; a possible D gene is TRBD1 (6 bases). Trimming took 0 bases from V and 0 from J, leaving 14 bases between them. The germline V gene encodes CDR1 MNHGY and CDR2 SAAAGT. This CDR3 is built from 18 residues. CDR3 residues: CASSYSIFTGSNTGELFF. The CDR3 DNA reads as TGTGCCAGCAGTTACTCGATTTTCACAGGGTCGAACACCGGGGAGCTGTTTTTT.

This clone was picked up a small number of times. The chain recombines TRBV11-2 with TRBJ1-1, with TRBD1 identical over 8 bases. CDR1 is SGHAT and CDR2 is FQNNGV in the germline V gene. The CDR3 covers 15 residues. Unmatched junction bases numbered 4, after V lost 4 bases and J lost 0 bases. The CDR3 region has the DNA TGTGCCAGCAGCTCACGACAGGGGATGAACACTGAAGCTTTCTTT. Translated: CASSSRQGMNTEAFF.

The chain combines TRBV6-5 with TRBJ1-5, with no clear D. Germline values: CDR1 MNHEY, CDR2 SVGAGI. The CDR3 runs 13 residues. The germline V and J ends were trimmed by 8 bases and 1 base, with 9 bases remaining between them. Here the CDR3 reads CASSLQSNQPQHF. CDR3 nucleotides: TGTGCCAGCTCGCTTCAGAGCAATCAGCCCCAGCATTTT.

The CDR3 loop is CASSRAGKASPLHF. Here the CDR3 DNA reads TGTGCCAGCAGTCGGGCAGGGAAAGCCTCACCCCTCCACTTT. The chain uses TRBV25-1 and TRBJ1-6; D might be TRBD1 (5 bases). V shed 5 bases and J shed 10 bases, with 15 bases lying between them. Germline assignment: CDR1 MGHDK and CDR2 SYGVNS. The length of the CDR3 is 14 residues. Complete variable domain (other parts from reference TRBV25-1 and TRBJ1-6): EADIYQTPRYLVIGTGKKITLECSQTMGHDKMYWYQQDPGMELHLIHYSYGVNSTEKGDLSSESTVSRIRTEHFPLTLESARPSHTSQYLCASSRAGKASPLHFGNGTRLTVT.

In its sample, this clone was seen once. The chain uses TRBV18 and TRBJ1-2; 9 bases match TRBD1. The germline V gene encodes CDR1 KGHSH and CDR2 LQKENI. Trimming cost V 1 base and J 3 bases; bases outside gene matches: 12. The CDR3 is 18 residues long. The CDR3 sequence is CASSPLGVGTGSDYGYTF. CDR3 bases: TGTGCCAGCTCACCACTAGGGGTGGGGACAGGGAGCGACTATGGCTACACCTTC.

The rearrangement uses TRBV5-6 and TRBJ2-7, with 8 bases identical to TRBD2. Germline V gene lookup returns CDR1 SGHDT and CDR2 YYEEEE. The CDR3 sequence is 15 residues long. V shed 1 base, J shed 0 bases, and the junction held 3 bases outside the gene matches. CDR3 DNA: TGTGCCAGCAGCTTGATCGCGGGGGGCTCCTACGAGCAGTACTTC. This encodes CASSLIAGGSYEQYF. The full variable domain, its missing parts supplied by reference TRBV5-6 and TRBJ2-7, is DAGVTQSPTHLIKTRGQQVTLRCSPKSGHDTVSWYQQALGQGPQFIFQYYEEEERQRGNFPDRFSGHQFPNYSSELNVNALLLGDSALYLCASSLIAGGSYEQYFGPGTRLTVT.

V and J are TRBV30 and TRBJ1-4; D is possibly TRBD1 (5 bases). The CDR3 consists of 15 residues. Trimming cost V 1 base and J 8 bases, with 17 bases left between them. The germline CDR1 and CDR2 sequences are GTSNPN and SVGIG (reference sequence). CDR3: CAWSAGREGWEKLFF. As DNA, the CDR3 is TGTGCCTGGAGTGCCGGCAGGGAGGGATGGGAAAAACTGTTTTTT.

The chain is built from TRBV7-9 and TRBJ2-6, with a tentative D call TRBD2 (6 bases). Deletions cut 5 bases from V and 1 base from J, with 15 bases between. The CDR3 has 17 amino acids. Looked up from germline, CDR1 is SEHNR and CDR2 is FQNEAQ (reference sequence). The CDR3 DNA reads TGTGCCAGCAGCCCCGGGACTGGCAGGTCTGGGGCCAACGTCCTGACTTTC. Translating gives CASSPGTGRSGANVLTF.

This sequence joins TRBV29-1 and TRBJ1-1; D uncertain. Germline assignment: CDR1 SQVTM and CDR2 ANQGSEA. The CDR3 sequence is 11 residues long. V was clipped by 4 bases and J by 2 bases, with 5 bases between them. The CDR3, as DNA: TGCAGCGTTGGTCGTAACACTGAAGCTTTCTTT. Residues: CSVGRNTEAFF.